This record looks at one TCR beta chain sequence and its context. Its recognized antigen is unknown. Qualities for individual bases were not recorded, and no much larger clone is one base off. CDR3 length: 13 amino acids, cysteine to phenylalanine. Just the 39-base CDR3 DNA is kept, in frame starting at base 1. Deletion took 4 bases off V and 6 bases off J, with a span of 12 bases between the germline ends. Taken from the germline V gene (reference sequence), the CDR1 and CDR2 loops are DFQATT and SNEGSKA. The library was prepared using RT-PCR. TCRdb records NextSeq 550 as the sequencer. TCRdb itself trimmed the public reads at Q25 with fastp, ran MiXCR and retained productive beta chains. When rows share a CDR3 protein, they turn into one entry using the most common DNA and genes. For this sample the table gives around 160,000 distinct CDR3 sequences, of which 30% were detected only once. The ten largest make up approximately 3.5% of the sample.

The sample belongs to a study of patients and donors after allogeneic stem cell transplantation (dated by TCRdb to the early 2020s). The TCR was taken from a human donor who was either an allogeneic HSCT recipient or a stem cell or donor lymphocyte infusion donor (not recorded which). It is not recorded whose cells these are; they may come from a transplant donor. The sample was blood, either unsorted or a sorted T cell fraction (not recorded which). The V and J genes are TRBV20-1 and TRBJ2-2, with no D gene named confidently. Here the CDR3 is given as CSAIYTGAGELFF. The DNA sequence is TGCAGTGCTATTTACACCGGCGCCGGGGAGCTGTTTTTT.